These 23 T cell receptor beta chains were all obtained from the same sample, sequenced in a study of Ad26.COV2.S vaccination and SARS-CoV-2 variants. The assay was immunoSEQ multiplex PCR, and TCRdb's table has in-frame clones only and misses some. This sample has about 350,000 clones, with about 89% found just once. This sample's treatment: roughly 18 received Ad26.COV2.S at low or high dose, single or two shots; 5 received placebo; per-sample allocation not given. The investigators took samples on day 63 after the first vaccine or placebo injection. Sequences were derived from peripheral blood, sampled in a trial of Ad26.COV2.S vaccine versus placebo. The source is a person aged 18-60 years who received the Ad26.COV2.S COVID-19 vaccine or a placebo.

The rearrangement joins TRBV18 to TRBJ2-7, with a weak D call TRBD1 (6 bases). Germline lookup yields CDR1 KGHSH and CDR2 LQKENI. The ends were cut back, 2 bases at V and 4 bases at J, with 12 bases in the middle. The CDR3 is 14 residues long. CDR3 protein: CASSPGQTAYEQYF. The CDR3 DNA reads TGTGCCAGCTCACCAGGACAGACCGCTTACGAGCAGTACTTC.

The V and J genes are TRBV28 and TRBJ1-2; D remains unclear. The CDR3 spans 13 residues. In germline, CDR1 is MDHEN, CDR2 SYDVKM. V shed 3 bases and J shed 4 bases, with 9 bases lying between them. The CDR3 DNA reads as TGTGCCAGCAGTTTTGGGTCAGGCTATGGCTACACCTTC. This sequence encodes CASSFGSGYGYTF.

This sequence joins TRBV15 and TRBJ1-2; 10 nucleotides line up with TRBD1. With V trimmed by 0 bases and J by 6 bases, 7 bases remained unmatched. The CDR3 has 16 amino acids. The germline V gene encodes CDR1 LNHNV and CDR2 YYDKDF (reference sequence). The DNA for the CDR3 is TGTGCCACCAGCAGAGATCAGCGGACAGGGGGTCATGGCTACACCTTC. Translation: CATSRDQRTGGHGYTF.

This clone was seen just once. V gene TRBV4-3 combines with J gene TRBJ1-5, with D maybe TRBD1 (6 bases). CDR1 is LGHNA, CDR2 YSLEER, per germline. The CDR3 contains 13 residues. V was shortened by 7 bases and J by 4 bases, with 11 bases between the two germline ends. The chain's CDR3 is CASNRGQNQPQHF. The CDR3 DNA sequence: TGCGCCAGCAATCGGGGACAAAATCAGCCCCAGCATTTT.

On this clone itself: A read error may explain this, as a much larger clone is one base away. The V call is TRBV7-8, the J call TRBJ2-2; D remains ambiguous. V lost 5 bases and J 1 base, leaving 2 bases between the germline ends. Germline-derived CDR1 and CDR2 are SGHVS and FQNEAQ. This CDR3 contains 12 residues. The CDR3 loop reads CASSRNTGELFF. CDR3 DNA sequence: TGTGCCAGCAGCCGGAACACCGGGGAGCTGTTTTTT.

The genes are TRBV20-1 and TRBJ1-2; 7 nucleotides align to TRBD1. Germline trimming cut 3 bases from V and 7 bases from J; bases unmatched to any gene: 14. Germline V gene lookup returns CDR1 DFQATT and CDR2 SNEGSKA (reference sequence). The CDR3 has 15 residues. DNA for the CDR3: TGCAGTGCTAGTTGGTGGGCCAGGGGGGAAGGTGGCTACACCTTC. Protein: CSASWWARGEGGYTF.

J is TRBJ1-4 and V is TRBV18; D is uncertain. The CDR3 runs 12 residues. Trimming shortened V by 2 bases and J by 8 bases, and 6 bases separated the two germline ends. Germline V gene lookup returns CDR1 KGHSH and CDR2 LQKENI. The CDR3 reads CASSPTREKLFF. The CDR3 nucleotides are TGTGCCAGCTCACCAACGAGAGAAAAACTGTTTTTT.

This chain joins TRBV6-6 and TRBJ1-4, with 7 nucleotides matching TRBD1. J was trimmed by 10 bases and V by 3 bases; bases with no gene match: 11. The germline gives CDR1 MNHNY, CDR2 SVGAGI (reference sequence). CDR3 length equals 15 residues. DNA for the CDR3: TGTGCCAGCAGTTATGAGGGGGCACCCTTTGGAAAACTGTTTTTT. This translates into CASSYEGAPFGKLFF.

The CDR3: CASSSRRGFGDEQYF. CDR3 bases: TGCGCCAGCAGCTCCCGACGCGGTTTTGGGGACGAGCAGTACTTC. J is TRBJ2-7 and V is TRBV4-1; D remains ambiguous. The length of the CDR3 is 15 residues. The ends were cut back, 5 bases at V and 5 bases at J, with 19 bases in the middle. CDR1 MGHRA and CDR2 YSYEKL come from the germline V gene.

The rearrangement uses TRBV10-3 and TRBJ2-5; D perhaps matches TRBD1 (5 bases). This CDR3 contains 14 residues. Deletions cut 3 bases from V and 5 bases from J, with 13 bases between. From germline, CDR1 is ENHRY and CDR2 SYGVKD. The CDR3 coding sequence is TGTGCCATCAGTGAAGGGAATAAGGGGGAGACCCAGTACTTC. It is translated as CAISEGNKGETQYF.

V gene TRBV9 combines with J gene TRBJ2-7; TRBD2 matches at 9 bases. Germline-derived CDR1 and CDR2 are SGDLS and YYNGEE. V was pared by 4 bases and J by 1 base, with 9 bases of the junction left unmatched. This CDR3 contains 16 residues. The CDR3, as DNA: TGTGCCAGCAGCCCCGGAAGCGGGGGGCCTTCCTACGAGCAGTACTTC. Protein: CASSPGSGGPSYEQYF.

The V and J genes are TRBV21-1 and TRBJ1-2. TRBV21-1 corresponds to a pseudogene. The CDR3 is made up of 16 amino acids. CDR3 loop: CASRERESGFDYGYTF. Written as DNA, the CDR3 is TGTGCCAGCAGGGAACGGGAGTCGGGCTTCGACTATGGCTACACCTTC.

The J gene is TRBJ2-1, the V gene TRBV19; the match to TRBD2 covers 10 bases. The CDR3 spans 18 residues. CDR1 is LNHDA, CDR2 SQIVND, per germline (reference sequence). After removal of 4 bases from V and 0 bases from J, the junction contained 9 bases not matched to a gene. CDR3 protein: CASSKGLAGASSYNEQFF. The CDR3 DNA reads TGTGCCAGTAGTAAAGGCCTAGCGGGGGCGAGCTCCTACAATGAGCAGTTCTTC.

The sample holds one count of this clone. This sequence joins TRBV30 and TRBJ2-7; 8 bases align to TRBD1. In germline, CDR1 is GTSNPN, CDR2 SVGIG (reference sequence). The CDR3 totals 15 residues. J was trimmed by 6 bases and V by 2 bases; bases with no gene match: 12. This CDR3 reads CAWSRKQTGAFEQYF. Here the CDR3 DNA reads TGTGCCTGGAGTCGCAAACAGACAGGGGCTTTCGAGCAGTACTTC.

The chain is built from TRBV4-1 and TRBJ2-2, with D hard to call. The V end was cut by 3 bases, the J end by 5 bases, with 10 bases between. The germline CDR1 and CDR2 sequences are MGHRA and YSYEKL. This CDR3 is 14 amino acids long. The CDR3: CASSHPGRTGELFF. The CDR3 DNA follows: TGCGCCAGCAGCCACCCTGGGCGGACCGGGGAGCTGTTTTTT.

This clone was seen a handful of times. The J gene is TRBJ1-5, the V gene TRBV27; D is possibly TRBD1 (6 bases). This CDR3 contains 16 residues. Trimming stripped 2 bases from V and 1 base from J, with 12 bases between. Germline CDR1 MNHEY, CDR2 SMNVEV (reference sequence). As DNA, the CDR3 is TGTGCCAGCAGTTTAAGTTGGGGGGCGAGCAATCAGCCCCAGCATTTT. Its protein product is CASSLSWGASNQPQHF.

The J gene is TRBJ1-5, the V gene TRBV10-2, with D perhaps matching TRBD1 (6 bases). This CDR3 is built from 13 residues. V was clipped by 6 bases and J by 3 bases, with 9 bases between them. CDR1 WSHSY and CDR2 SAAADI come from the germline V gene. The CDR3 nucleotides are TGCGCCAGCAGGCAGGGGTCCAATCAGCCCCAGCATTTT. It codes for CASRQGSNQPQHF.

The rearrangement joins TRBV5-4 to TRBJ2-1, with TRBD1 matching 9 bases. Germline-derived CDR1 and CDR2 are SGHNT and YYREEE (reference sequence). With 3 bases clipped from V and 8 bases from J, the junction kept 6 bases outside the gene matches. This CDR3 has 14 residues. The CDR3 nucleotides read TGTGCCAGCAGCTGGGGACAGGGTATGTATGAGCAGTTCTTC. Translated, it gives CASSWGQGMYEQFF.

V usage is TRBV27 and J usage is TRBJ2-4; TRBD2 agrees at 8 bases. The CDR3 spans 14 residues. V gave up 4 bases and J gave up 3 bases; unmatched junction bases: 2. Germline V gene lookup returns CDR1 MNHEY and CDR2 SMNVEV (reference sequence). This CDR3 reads CASSSGTSKNIQYF. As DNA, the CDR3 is TGTGCCAGCAGTTCCGGGACTAGCAAAAACATTCAGTACTTC.

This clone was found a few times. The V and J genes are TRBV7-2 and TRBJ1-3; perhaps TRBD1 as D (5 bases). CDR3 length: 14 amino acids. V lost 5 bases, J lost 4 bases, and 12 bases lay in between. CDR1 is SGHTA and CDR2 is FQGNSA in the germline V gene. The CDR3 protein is CASSPQTEGNTIYF. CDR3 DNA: TGTGCCAGCAGCCCACAGACAGAAGGAAACACCATATATTTT.

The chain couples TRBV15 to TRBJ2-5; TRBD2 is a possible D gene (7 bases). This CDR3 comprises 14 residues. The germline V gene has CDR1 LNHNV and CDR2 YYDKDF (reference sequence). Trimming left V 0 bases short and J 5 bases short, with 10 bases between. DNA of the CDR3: TGTGCCACCAGCAGAGACCGGGGGGCGGAGACCCAGTACTTC. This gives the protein CATSRDRGAETQYF.

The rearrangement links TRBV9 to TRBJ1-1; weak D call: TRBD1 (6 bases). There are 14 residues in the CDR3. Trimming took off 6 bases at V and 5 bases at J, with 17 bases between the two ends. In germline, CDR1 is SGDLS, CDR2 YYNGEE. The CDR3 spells CASTIDGGPTEAFF. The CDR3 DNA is TGTGCCAGCACCATAGACGGGGGGCCGACTGAAGCTTTCTTT.

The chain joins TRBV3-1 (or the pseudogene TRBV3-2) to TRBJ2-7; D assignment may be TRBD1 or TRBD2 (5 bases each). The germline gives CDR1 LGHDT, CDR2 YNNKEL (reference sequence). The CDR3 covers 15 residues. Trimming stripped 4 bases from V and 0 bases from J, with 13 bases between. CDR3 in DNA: TGTGCCAGCAGCCCGGGATGGGGGATCTCCTACGAGCAGTACTTC. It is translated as CASSPGWGISYEQYF.